The 28 T cell receptor beta chains below come from one sample, sequenced in a study of blood T cell repertoires in COVID-19. The table came from immunoSEQ multiplex PCR; TCRdb's copy has only in-frame clones and leaves some out. The sample lists around 260,000 clones, more than 85% occurring once. Sequences were obtained from peripheral blood. Every receptor here comes from a woman aged 60 to 75 with COVID-19, enrolled during active disease.

This clone was seen once. V is TRBV28 and J is TRBJ1-5, with 7 bases aligning to TRBD1. Germline V lookup: CDR1 MDHEN, CDR2 SYDVKM. Trimming at V came to 3 bases and at J to 1 base, leaving 9 bases not matched to a gene. The CDR3 contains 17 residues. The CDR3 DNA sequence: TGTGCCAGCAGTTTTGAGTCAGGGGGAAGAAGCAATCAGCCCCAGCATTTT. Its protein product is CASSFESGGRSNQPQHF.

The V and J genes are TRBV5-1 and TRBJ1-1; D remains unclear. Germline V CDR1 and CDR2: SGHRS, YFSETQ. V lost 5 bases and J lost 1, with 6 bases in between. CDR3 length: 12 amino acids. DNA of the CDR3: TGCGCCAGCAGGCGGGAGAACACTGAAGCTTTCTTT. Amino acid sequence: CASRRENTEAFF.

This chain links TRBV2 with TRBJ2-1, with 8 nucleotides matching TRBD1. The CDR3 sequence is 14 residues long. Germline CDR1 SNHLY, CDR2 FYNNEI. V lost 6 bases to trimming and J lost 8 bases; unmatched junction nucleotides: 9. The DNA of the CDR3 is TGTGCCAGCAGCGCCTATGACAGGGGCTATGAGCAGTTCTTC. Translation gives CASSAYDRGYEQFF.

Note on this clone: Other DNA sequences of this sample code for an identical CDR3. V and J are TRBV5-1 and TRBJ2-5, with 9 bases lining up with TRBD1. Trimming at V came to 4 bases and at J to 4 bases, leaving 5 bases not matched to a gene. The CDR3 loop spans 14 amino acids. From germline, CDR1 is SGHRS and CDR2 YFSETQ. The CDR3 loop is CASSTGQGRETQYF. Written as DNA, the CDR3 is TGCGCCAGCAGCACGGGACAGGGACGAGAGACCCAGTACTTC.

The chain links TRBV7-2 to TRBJ2-1, with TRBD2 matching over 9 bases. Germline V gene lookup returns CDR1 SGHTA and CDR2 FQGNSA. CDR3 length: 17 residues. V shed 0 bases and J 4 bases; nucleotides not matched to a gene: 7. The CDR3 DNA reads as TGTGCCAGCAGCTTAGCGACTAGCGGAAGGGGATACAATGAGCAGTTCTTC. Amino acid sequence: CASSLATSGRGYNEQFF.

This clone came up once. V usage is TRBV11-1 and J usage is TRBJ2-7; 9 positions agree with TRBD2. V lost 2 bases to trimming and J lost 4 bases; unmatched junction nucleotides: 3. The CDR3 covers 14 residues. Germline CDR1 SGHAT, CDR2 FQDESV (reference sequence). CDR3 in DNA: TGTGCCAGCAGCTTACTAGCGGGACCGTACGAGCAGTACTTC. Translating gives CASSLLAGPYEQYF.

The rearrangement joins TRBV24-1 to TRBJ2-2, with TRBD2 matching 11 bases. V trimming: 7 bases; J trimming: 13 bases; junction bases outside the gene matches: 7. This CDR3 is built from 13 residues. Germline V gene sequence: CDR1 KGHDR, CDR2 SFDVKD. The chain's CDR3 is CATSRLAGNGLFF. In DNA, the CDR3 is TGTGCCACCAGCCGACTAGCGGGAAATGGGCTGTTTTTT.

This chain uses TRBV5-1 with TRBJ2-5; TRBD2 aligns across 7 bases. V lost 1 base and J lost 0; bases outside the gene matches: 6. The CDR3 extends over 16 amino acids. In germline, CDR1 is SGHRS, CDR2 YFSETQ. This CDR3 reads CASSLLAGTNQETQYF. CDR3 nucleotide sequence: TGCGCCAGCAGCTTGTTGGCAGGGACTAACCAAGAGACCCAGTACTTC.

The genes are TRBV10-3 and TRBJ2-2, with TRBD2 matching 9 bases. This CDR3 has 15 amino acids. CDR1 and CDR2 from the germline V gene are ENHRY and SYGVKD. V dropped 6 bases and J dropped 2; count of bases not matched to a gene: 4. The CDR3 reads CAIRGTSPNTGELFF. The CDR3 nucleotides are TGTGCCATCAGAGGGACTAGCCCTAACACCGGGGAGCTGTTTTTT.

The V and J genes are TRBV4-1 and TRBJ1-2; TRBD1 matches 9 bases. From germline, CDR1 is MGHRA and CDR2 YSYEKL. V trimming: 3 bases; J trimming: 3 bases; junction bases outside the gene matches: 5. CDR3 length equals 15 residues. CDR3 residues: CASSQMGQGHYGYTF. Here the CDR3 DNA reads TGCGCCAGCAGCCAGATGGGACAGGGACACTATGGCTACACCTTC.

A few counts support this clone. V is TRBV6-6 and J is TRBJ1-6; D perhaps matches TRBD1 (5 bases). V lost 6 bases and J 6 bases, leaving 6 bases between the germline ends. This CDR3 comprises 12 residues. Germline CDR1 and CDR2: MNHNY and SVGAGI (reference sequence). The CDR3 DNA sequence: TGTGCCAGCAGAGGGGTTAATTCACCCCTCCACTTT. Protein sequence: CASRGVNSPLHF.

The V call is TRBV4-1, the J call TRBJ2-5; 8 nucleotides line up with TRBD2. The CDR3 has 15 residues. Germline CDR1 is MGHRA and CDR2 is YSYEKL. J gave up 5 bases and V 1 base, and 6 bases lay outside the gene matches. The CDR3 protein is CASSQAGAGAETQYF. As DNA, the CDR3 is TGCGCCAGCAGCCAAGCCGGAGCGGGAGCGGAGACCCAGTACTTC.

The chain links TRBV20-1 to TRBJ2-3; weak D call: TRBD2 (5 bases). The CDR3 is 17 amino acids. Germline CDR1 reads DFQATT; CDR2 reads SNEGSKA (reference sequence). V was trimmed by 3 bases and J by 2 bases, leaving 21 bases between them. The CDR3 nucleotides read TGCAGTGCTAGTTATATTGGTGGTGGAGGCTACACAGATACGCAGTATTTT. It specifies CSASYIGGGGYTDTQYF.

This sequence joins TRBV29-1 and TRBJ2-3; 7 bases fit TRBD2. The CDR3 is 14 residues long. V lost 4 bases and J lost 2; bases outside the gene matches: 6. Germline V CDR1 and CDR2: SQVTM, ANQGSEA. The CDR3 DNA is TGCAGCGTTGTAGGCGGGAGAAACACAGATACGCAGTATTTT. Protein product: CSVVGGRNTDTQYF.

The chain has TRBV19 and TRBJ1-5; 9 nucleotides align to TRBD1. The CDR3 has 16 residues. Per germline, CDR1 LNHDA and CDR2 SQIVND (reference sequence). The junction had 7 bases not matched to a gene; V was cut back by 2 bases and J by 5 bases. This CDR3 reads CASSIITGGADQPQHF. The CDR3 DNA sequence: TGTGCCAGTAGTATAATTACAGGGGGCGCGGATCAGCCCCAGCATTTT.

This rearrangement joins TRBV30 to TRBJ2-7, with 10 bases fitting TRBD1. V lost 3 bases, J lost 2 bases, and 4 bases stayed unmatched. The germline gives CDR1 GTSNPN, CDR2 SVGIG (reference sequence). This CDR3 is built from 14 residues. In DNA, the CDR3 is TGTGCCTGGAGGACGGGACAGGGGACCTACGAGCAGTACTTC. The encoded protein is CAWRTGQGTYEQYF.

A word on this clone: Other DNA sequences of this sample code for an identical CDR3. This chain connects TRBV28 to TRBJ2-7; 7 bases fit TRBD1. The trim removed 6 bases at V and 3 bases at J, leaving 2 bases unmatched. The CDR3 is 12 residues long. Germline V gene data show CDR1 as MDHEN and CDR2 as SYDVKM. The CDR3, as DNA: TGTGCCAGCAGGGGACAGATCTACGAGCAGTACTTC. It specifies CASRGQIYEQYF. Full variable domain (missing parts from reference TRBV28 and TRBJ2-7): DVKVTQSSRYLVKRTGEKVFLECVQDMDHENMFWYRQDPGLGLRLIYFSYDVKMKEKGDIPEGYSVSREKKERFSLILESASTNQTSMYLCASRGQIYEQYFGPGTRLTVT.

Comment on this clone: Other nucleotide sequences in the sample specify the same CDR3. The chain couples TRBV18 to TRBJ2-1, with 10 bases lining up with TRBD2. J lost 5 bases, V lost 3 bases, and 4 bases had no gene match. The CDR3 is made up of 15 amino acids. CDR1 KGHSH and CDR2 LQKENI come from the germline V gene. For the CDR3, the DNA is TGTGCCAGCTCACCTCGGACTAGCGGTAACAATGAGCAGTTCTTC. Its protein is CASSPRTSGNNEQFF.

The chain uses TRBV5-4 and TRBJ2-7; 11 bases align to TRBD2. Trimming cost V 4 bases and J 3 bases; bases outside gene matches: 9. Germline lookup yields CDR1 SGHNT and CDR2 YYREEE (reference sequence). This CDR3 contains 16 residues. In DNA, the CDR3 is TGTGCCAGCAGCGATAAAACCGGGACTAGCGGCTACGAGCAGTACTTC. Protein product: CASSDKTGTSGYEQYF.

The chain has TRBV7-7 and TRBJ2-7; 10 bases are a match to TRBD2. Germline V gene data show CDR1 as SSHAT and CDR2 as FNYEAQ (reference sequence). The CDR3 covers 13 residues. V was pared by 7 bases and J by 4 bases, with 4 bases of the junction left unmatched. CDR3 region: CASTRTSGYEQYF. The CDR3 DNA reads TGTGCCAGCACCCGGACTAGCGGATACGAGCAGTACTTC.

This clone was recorded once. The chain employs TRBV19 and TRBJ1-5, with 8 positions matching TRBD1. CDR3 length: 14 residues. V shed 7 bases and J 5 bases; nucleotides not matched to a gene: 7. Germline V gene sequence: CDR1 LNHDA, CDR2 SQIVND (reference sequence). The CDR3 sequence: CASTLDRGDQPQHF. The CDR3 DNA sequence: TGTGCCAGTACCCTAGACAGGGGCGATCAGCCCCAGCATTTT.

This clone was seen only once. The chain links TRBV29-1 to TRBJ1-2; TRBD1 agrees at 10 bases. Germline CDR1 and CDR2: SQVTM and ANQGSEA. The CDR3 loop spans 11 amino acids. V trimming: 3 bases; J trimming: 10 bases; junction bases outside the gene matches: 2. CDR3 in DNA: TGCAGCGTTGAGACAGGGGGCTACTACACCTTC. This encodes CSVETGGYYTF.

The chain joins TRBV28 to TRBJ1-5; 8 positions agree with TRBD1. Germline V gene sequence: CDR1 MDHEN, CDR2 SYDVKM. J gave up 7 bases and V 2 bases, and 13 bases lay outside the gene matches. CDR3 length: 17 amino acids. The CDR3 nucleotides are TGTGCCAGCAGTTTACAACCCCGGACAGGGAGAAGGCAGCCCCAGCATTTT. The encoded protein is CASSLQPRTGRRQPQHF.

J is TRBJ1-2 and V is TRBV4-2; no clear D gene. The germline V and J ends were trimmed by 0 bases and 0 bases, with 17 bases remaining between them. The CDR3 has 18 residues. CDR1 and CDR2 from the germline V gene are LGHNA and YNFKEQ. The CDR3 here is CASSQDLSGRGTNYGYTF. In DNA, the CDR3 is TGTGCCAGCAGCCAAGATTTGTCGGGTCGGGGAACTAACTATGGCTACACCTTC.

J is TRBJ2-7 and V is TRBV6-5, with a tentative D call TRBD1 (6 bases). The CDR3 is 14 amino acids. Trimming shortened V by 6 bases and J by 2 bases, and 14 bases separated the two germline ends. Looked up from germline, CDR1 is MNHEY and CDR2 is SVGAGI. The chain's CDR3 is CASRLRTATYEQYF. CDR3 nucleotides: TGTGCCAGCAGGCTTAGGACAGCGACCTACGAGCAGTACTTC.

CDR3 nucleotides: TGTGCCAGCTCACCCTCGGGCGGGCTAACCTACGAGCAGTACTTC. Amino acid sequence: CASSPSGGLTYEQYF. The V call is TRBV18, the J call TRBJ2-7, with a weak D call TRBD2 (5 bases). The CDR3 has 15 amino acids. Trimming took 3 bases from V and 2 from J, leaving 14 bases between them. Germline assignment: CDR1 KGHSH and CDR2 LQKENI.

In its sample, this clone was seen a few times. V gene TRBV7-3 combines with J gene TRBJ2-1, with 13 positions matching TRBD2. The germline V gene has CDR1 SGHTA and CDR2 FQGTGA. This CDR3 spans 15 amino acids. The V and J ends lost 5 bases and 10 bases, in that order; junction bases with no gene match: 8. The CDR3 sequence: CASSDGLAGVSEQFF. The CDR3, as DNA: TGTGCCAGCAGCGATGGACTAGCGGGAGTAAGCGAGCAGTTCTTC.

The chain is built from TRBV14 and TRBJ2-1, with 14 bases fitting TRBD2. Germline-derived CDR1 and CDR2 are SGHDN and FVKESK. CDR3 length equals 21 residues. Losses at the gene ends were 1 base for V and 4 bases for J; bases not matched to a gene: 15. The CDR3, as DNA: TGTGCCAGCAGCCAAGCCGGGACTAGCGGGAGAGGGGGCTTCGGGTACAATGAGCAGTTCTTC. Translating gives CASSQAGTSGRGGFGYNEQFF.